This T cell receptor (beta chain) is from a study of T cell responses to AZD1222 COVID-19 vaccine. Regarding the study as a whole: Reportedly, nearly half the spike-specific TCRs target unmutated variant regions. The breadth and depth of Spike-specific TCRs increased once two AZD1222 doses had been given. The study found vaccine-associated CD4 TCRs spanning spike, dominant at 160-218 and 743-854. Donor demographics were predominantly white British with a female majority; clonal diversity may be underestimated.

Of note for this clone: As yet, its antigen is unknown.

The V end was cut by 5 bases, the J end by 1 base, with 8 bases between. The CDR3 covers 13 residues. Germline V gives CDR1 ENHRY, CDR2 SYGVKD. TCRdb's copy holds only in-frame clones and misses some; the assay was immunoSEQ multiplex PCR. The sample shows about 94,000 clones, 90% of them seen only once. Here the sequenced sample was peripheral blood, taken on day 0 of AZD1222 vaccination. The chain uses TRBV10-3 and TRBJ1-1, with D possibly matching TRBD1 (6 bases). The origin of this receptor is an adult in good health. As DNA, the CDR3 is TGTGCCATCAGTCGACAGGAGAACACTGAAGCTTTCTTT. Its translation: CAISRQENTEAFF.